The present T cell receptor beta chain was sequenced within a study of blood T cell repertoires in COVID-19 (TCRdb year 2020). About the investigation overall: The collaborator samples originated in the United States, Italy and Spain and spanned the acute and convalescent phases of COVID-19. Sample metadata almost always included a de-identified subject ID, COVID-19 status, age in years and sex. A freely available public database, intended as a resource for researchers studying the immune response to SARS-CoV-2, is where the repertoires were released. Where available, HLA class I and class II types were taken from metadata supplied by the sample provider and were not determined by assay-based typing. Samples were obtained from the ongoing ImmuneRACE study (first 160 participants) and from about 1,300 subjects provided by 6 global collaborators. The material from the prospective study consisted of cDNA or gDNA derived from T cells, B-cell-depleted T cells, or PBMCs. Deeply sampled blood TCRbeta repertoires from subjects exposed to, actively infected with, or recovered from COVID-19 were included in the dataset. General findings and caveats noted by the study authors: Clinical and demographic metadata were provided uncurated, with the amount varying by source and participant.

TCRbeta CDR3 regions were amplified from genomic DNA by means of the immunoSEQ Assay, a bias-controlled multiplex PCR. Per the source publication's procedure: Within the assay, amplification of reference gene primers was used to estimate how many nucleated cells each sample contained. Sequence reads were collapsed and filtered to measure the absolute abundance of every unique TCRbeta CDR3 rearrangement. For each sample, productive Simpson clonality was calculated by taking the square root of Simpson's diversity index across productive rearrangements. TCRdb mirrors the immuneACCESS table, restricted to in-frame sequences. Some clones are absent from its copies; in checked studies, under half trace to an unresolved V gene, and the reason for the others is unknown. V, J and clone size derive from that table, while D and trimming were established from the DNA sequence. Within this sample are about 180,000 clones, with about 86% of them counted one time only. The top ten clonotypes cover under 9.5% of the sample.

Whole blood was collected in K2EDTA tubes by collaborating institutions according to the institutions' own protocols. For TCRbeta analysis, collaborators shipped samples in one of three forms: frozen whole blood, isolated PBMCs, or DNA extracted from either of those sample types. The CDR3 sequence holds 14 residues, the cysteine and phenylalanine included. Just the 42-base CDR3 DNA is kept, in frame starting at base 1. For this chain, trimming is 6 bases at the V end and 7 bases at the J end, and the number of junction bases without a gene match is 6. For CDR1 and CDR2, the germline V gene (reference sequence) lists LNHDA and SQIVND. For this clone: The specificity of this receptor is unknown. Per-base quality was not reported, and no clone a single base away is much larger than it.

The sequence links TRBV19 to TRBJ1-6, with TRBD1 identical over 7 junction bases. Sequencing used peripheral blood. The receptor comes from a man in his fifties or sixties with active or convalescent COVID-19. The nucleotide sequence reads as follows: TGTGCCAGTAGCTTAGACAGGGTAAATTCACCCCTCCACTTT. This sequence encodes CASSLDRVNSPLHF.